The rows below give T cell receptor beta chains drawn from one sample of a study of shared clonotypes between healthy human individuals. Assay: immunoSEQ multiplex PCR; the TCRdb copy retains only in-frame clones and omits some. The table records 2,500,000 or so clones, around 92% of them present only once. Sequenced sample: naive CD4+ T cells from PBMCs. Receptors were obtained from a man aged 18 to 29 in good health. Some clones in this sample may be carry-over from other donors' samples. CDR3s include the opening cysteine and the closing phenylalanine or tryptophan. Each record gives: V gene, J gene, D gene, clone size, CDR3 protein, CDR3 DNA. The D gene is left open where the match is weak. Rows may omit the clone size; those that give it use once, few, many or a size class.

v_gene: TRBV19
j_gene: TRBJ1-1
d_gene: TRBD1
abundance: few
CDR3aa: CASRETGDTEAFF
CDR3nt: TGTGCCAGTAGAGAGACAGGGGACACTGAAGCTTTCTTT

v_gene: TRBV6-5
j_gene: TRBJ1-1
d_gene: .
abundance: .
CDR3aa: CASTRLRDTEAFF
CDR3nt: TGTGCCAGCACGCGCCTAAGGGACACTGAAGCTTTCTTT

v_gene: TRBV11-2
j_gene: TRBJ2-1
d_gene: TRBD1
abundance: .
CDR3aa: CASSRRLQQGDEQFF
CDR3nt: TGTGCCAGCAGTCGACGGCTTCAACAGGGGGATGAGCAGTTCTTC

v_gene: TRBV2
j_gene: TRBJ1-1
d_gene: TRBD1
abundance: once
CDR3aa: CASSEEGQVAEAFF
CDR3nt: TGTGCCAGCAGTGAAGAGGGACAGGTCGCTGAAGCTTTCTTT

v_gene: TRBV10-1
j_gene: TRBJ2-2
d_gene: .
abundance: .
CDR3aa: CASNNNYLGELFF
CDR3nt: TGCGCCAGCAATAACAACTACCTTGGGGAGCTGTTTTTT

v_gene: TRBV5-8
j_gene: TRBJ1-2
d_gene: .
abundance: .
CDR3aa: CASSRGRGGYTF
CDR3nt: TGTGCCAGCAGCCGGGGCAGGGGAGGCTACACCTTC

v_gene: TRBV10-3
j_gene: TRBJ1-2
d_gene: .
abundance: .
CDR3aa: CATRSEAGAYGYTF
CDR3nt: TGTGCCACCCGTTCGGAGGCAGGCGCCTATGGCTACACCTTC

v_gene: TRBV27
j_gene: TRBJ2-4
d_gene: .
abundance: .
CDR3aa: CASSPKEIRGFLAKNIQYF
CDR3nt: TGTGCCAGCAGTCCAAAGGAGATTCGGGGGTTTTTAGCCAAAAACATTCAGTACTTC

v_gene: TRBV5-1
j_gene: TRBJ2-7
d_gene: .
abundance: .
CDR3aa: CASSREPGTSSYEQYF
CDR3nt: TGCGCCAGCAGCCGAGAACCGGGCACTAGCTCCTACGAGCAGTACTTC

v_gene: TRBV28
j_gene: TRBJ2-5
d_gene: .
abundance: .
CDR3aa: CASSWGRAQETQYF
CDR3nt: TGTGCCAGCAGTTGGGGGCGGGCCCAAGAGACCCAGTACTTC

v_gene: TRBV28
j_gene: TRBJ1-4
d_gene: TRBD1
abundance: .
CDR3aa: CASSQTGTAVEKLFF
CDR3nt: TGTGCCAGCAGTCAAACCGGGACAGCGGTAGAAAAACTGTTTTTT

v_gene: TRBV5-1
j_gene: TRBJ2-1
d_gene: .
abundance: .
CDR3aa: CASSLVLPPDNEQFF
CDR3nt: TGCGCCAGCAGCTTGGTCCTTCCCCCTGACAATGAGCAGTTCTTC

v_gene: TRBV29-1
j_gene: TRBJ2-3
d_gene: .
abundance: .
CDR3aa: CSVERAVGPDTQYF
CDR3nt: TGCAGCGTTGAGCGCGCGGTAGGCCCAGATACGCAGTATTTT

v_gene: TRBV28
j_gene: TRBJ1-5
d_gene: .
abundance: .
CDR3aa: CATRWGNQPQHF
CDR3nt: TGTGCCACTCGGTGGGGCAATCAGCCCCAGCATTTT

v_gene: TRBV27
j_gene: TRBJ1-2
d_gene: .
abundance: .
CDR3aa: CASILRWGIGYGYTF
CDR3nt: TGTGCCAGCATCCTAAGGTGGGGAATTGGCTATGGCTACACCTTC

v_gene: TRBV7-2
j_gene: TRBJ2-7
d_gene: TRBD2
abundance: .
CDR3aa: CASSWGPAGGSYEQYF
CDR3nt: TGTGCCAGCAGCTGGGGACCTGCGGGGGGGTCCTACGAGCAGTACTTC

v_gene: TRBV5-1
j_gene: TRBJ1-5
d_gene: .
abundance: once
CDR3aa: CASSLEGSTQPQHF
CDR3nt: TGCGCCAGCAGCTTGGAAGGGTCAACTCAGCCCCAGCATTTT

v_gene: TRBV25-1
j_gene: TRBJ1-3
d_gene: .
abundance: .
CDR3aa: CASSEGYLSGNTIYF
CDR3nt: TGTGCCAGCAGTGAAGGGTACCTCTCTGGAAACACCATATATTTT

v_gene: TRBV28
j_gene: TRBJ2-3
d_gene: .
abundance: .
CDR3aa: CASSVLDTQYF
CDR3nt: TGTGCCAGCAGCGTCCTGGATACGCAGTATTTT

v_gene: TRBV11-2
j_gene: TRBJ1-1
d_gene: .
abundance: .
CDR3aa: CASSFFLRAPTEAFF
CDR3nt: TGTGCCAGCAGCTTTTTTCTTAGGGCACCCACTGAAGCTTTCTTT

v_gene: TRBV7-2
j_gene: TRBJ2-5
d_gene: .
abundance: .
CDR3aa: CASSLIDETQYF
CDR3nt: TGTGCCAGCAGCTTAATAGACGAGACCCAGTACTTC

v_gene: TRBV19
j_gene: TRBJ2-2
d_gene: .
abundance: .
CDR3aa: CATHSGSAGELFF
CDR3nt: TGTGCCACCCATTCTGGGAGCGCCGGGGAGCTGTTTTTT

v_gene: TRBV9
j_gene: TRBJ2-1
d_gene: TRBD1
abundance: .
CDR3aa: CASSVEVGAGGYNEQFF
CDR3nt: TGTGCCAGCAGCGTTGAGGTAGGGGCAGGGGGTTACAATGAGCAGTTCTTC

v_gene: TRBV6-4
j_gene: TRBJ1-1
d_gene: TRBD1
abundance: .
CDR3aa: CASSATGELAFF
CDR3nt: TGTGCCAGCAGCGCGACAGGGGAGCTGGCTTTCTTT

v_gene: TRBV13
j_gene: TRBJ2-1
d_gene: .
abundance: .
CDR3aa: CASSPLRGDSYNEQFF
CDR3nt: TGTGCCAGCAGCCCCCTTCGCGGGGACTCCTACAATGAGCAGTTCTTC

v_gene: TRBV27
j_gene: TRBJ2-2
d_gene: TRBD2
abundance: .
CDR3aa: CASSEGLAGGPNTGELFF
CDR3nt: TGTGCCAGCAGTGAAGGACTAGCGGGAGGACCGAACACCGGGGAGCTGTTTTTT

v_gene: TRBV19
j_gene: TRBJ2-2
d_gene: TRBD1
abundance: .
CDR3aa: CASSARTGLVGELFF
CDR3nt: TGTGCCAGTAGTGCTCGGACAGGGCTGGTCGGGGAGCTGTTTTTT

v_gene: TRBV7-7
j_gene: TRBJ2-5
d_gene: TRBD1
abundance: .
CDR3aa: CASSSYPGQGIGKYQETQYF
CDR3nt: TGTGCCAGCAGCTCCTACCCGGGACAGGGCATTGGAAAGTACCAAGAGACCCAGTACTTC

v_gene: TRBV5-1
j_gene: TRBJ2-7
d_gene: .
abundance: .
CDR3aa: CASSLEPVSYEQYF
CDR3nt: TGCGCCAGCAGCTTGGAACCAGTGAGTTACGAGCAGTACTTC

v_gene: TRBV7-6
j_gene: TRBJ1-4
d_gene: .
abundance: .
CDR3aa: CASSSGVKLFF
CDR3nt: TGTGCCAGCAGCTCCGGGGTAAAACTGTTTTTT

v_gene: TRBV28
j_gene: TRBJ2-7
d_gene: .
abundance: .
CDR3aa: CASSFDQGRHEQYF
CDR3nt: TGTGCCAGCAGCTTCGATCAGGGACGGCACGAGCAGTACTTC

v_gene: TRBV27
j_gene: TRBJ1-4
d_gene: .
abundance: .
CDR3aa: CASRSSGAGEKLFF
CDR3nt: TGTGCCAGCAGGTCATCAGGGGCTGGTGAAAAACTGTTTTTT

v_gene: TRBV27
j_gene: TRBJ2-2
d_gene: .
abundance: .
CDR3aa: CASSLDRVRTGELFF
CDR3nt: TGTGCCAGCAGTTTAGACCGGGTTCGCACCGGGGAGCTGTTTTTT

v_gene: TRBV6-5
j_gene: TRBJ1-2
d_gene: .
abundance: .
CDR3aa: CASSPDSVLGYTF
CDR3nt: TGTGCCAGCAGCCCAGACAGTGTCCTTGGCTACACCTTC

v_gene: TRBV28
j_gene: TRBJ1-2
d_gene: .
abundance: .
CDR3aa: CASSLSEGRDYGYTF
CDR3nt: TGTGCCAGCAGTCTTAGTGAGGGCAGGGACTATGGCTACACCTTC

v_gene: TRBV7-2
j_gene: TRBJ2-7
d_gene: .
abundance: .
CDR3aa: CASSPPTSYEQYF
CDR3nt: TGTGCCAGCAGCCCCCCGACAAGCTACGAGCAGTACTTC

v_gene: TRBV2
j_gene: TRBJ1-3
d_gene: TRBD1
abundance: .
CDR3aa: CASGRDRAGNTIYF
CDR3nt: TGTGCCAGCGGCCGGGACAGGGCTGGAAACACCATATATTTT

v_gene: TRBV7-9
j_gene: TRBJ1-4
d_gene: TRBD1
abundance: .
CDR3aa: CASSLDGTGNNEKLFF
CDR3nt: TGTGCCAGCAGCTTGGATGGGACAGGCAATAATGAAAAACTGTTTTTT

v_gene: TRBV28
j_gene: TRBJ2-7
d_gene: TRBD2
abundance: .
CDR3aa: CASTTTAGVYEQYF
CDR3nt: TGTGCCAGCACCACGACAGCGGGAGTCTACGAGCAGTACTTC

v_gene: TRBV19
j_gene: TRBJ2-1
d_gene: .
abundance: .
CDR3aa: CASSISRGRRQFF
CDR3nt: TGTGCCAGTAGTATCTCACGGGGGAGAAGGCAGTTCTTC

v_gene: TRBV6-5
j_gene: TRBJ1-2
d_gene: .
abundance: .
CDR3aa: CASSYSIQGRAGGYTF
CDR3nt: TGTGCCAGCAGTTACTCGATCCAGGGTCGGGCAGGAGGCTACACCTTC

v_gene: TRBV6-6
j_gene: TRBJ1-3
d_gene: .
abundance: .
CDR3aa: CASSYITGSRNTIYF
CDR3nt: TGTGCCAGCAGTTACATCACAGGCAGTCGAAACACCATATATTTT

v_gene: TRBV19
j_gene: TRBJ2-2
d_gene: TRBD1
abundance: .
CDR3aa: CASRRPGQGPPGELFF
CDR3nt: TGTGCCAGTAGACGACCGGGACAGGGCCCCCCCGGGGAGCTGTTTTTT

v_gene: TRBV13
j_gene: TRBJ2-2
d_gene: .
abundance: once
CDR3aa: CASRRPGVLTGELFF
CDR3nt: TGTGCCAGCAGACGACCGGGCGTTTTAACCGGGGAGCTGTTTTTT

v_gene: TRBV11-2
j_gene: TRBJ2-3
d_gene: TRBD2
abundance: .
CDR3aa: CASSFRLTSGRPDTQYF
CDR3nt: TGTGCCAGCAGCTTCCGTCTGACTAGCGGGAGGCCAGATACGCAGTATTTT

v_gene: TRBV5-4
j_gene: TRBJ2-5
d_gene: TRBD1
abundance: .
CDR3aa: CASSLVTGSQETQYF
CDR3nt: TGTGCCAGCAGCTTGGTGACAGGGAGCCAAGAGACCCAGTACTTC

v_gene: TRBV7-3
j_gene: TRBJ2-1
d_gene: .
abundance: .
CDR3aa: CASSPGVHNEQFF
CDR3nt: TGTGCCAGCAGTCCGGGTGTGCACAATGAGCAGTTCTTC

v_gene: TRBV20-1
j_gene: TRBJ2-5
d_gene: .
abundance: .
CDR3aa: CSAAVETQYF
CDR3nt: TGCAGTGCCGCCGTGGAGACCCAGTACTTC

v_gene: TRBV9
j_gene: TRBJ2-7
d_gene: TRBD2
abundance: .
CDR3aa: CASSGGGEQYF
CDR3nt: TGTGCCAGCAGCGGCGGGGGGGAGCAGTACTTC

v_gene: TRBV4-3
j_gene: TRBJ2-7
d_gene: TRBD2
abundance: .
CDR3aa: CASSQSGRGGGEQYF
CDR3nt: TGCGCCAGCAGCCAATCTGGACGGGGGGGCGGCGAGCAGTACTTC

v_gene: TRBV9
j_gene: TRBJ2-3
d_gene: TRBD2
abundance: .
CDR3aa: CASSVLEGGPADTQYF
CDR3nt: TGTGCCAGCAGCGTATTGGAGGGAGGGCCTGCAGATACGCAGTATTTT

v_gene: TRBV28
j_gene: TRBJ1-1
d_gene: .
abundance: .
CDR3aa: CASSLSWGVNTEAFF
CDR3nt: TGTGCCAGCAGTTTATCTTGGGGGGTGAACACTGAAGCTTTCTTT

v_gene: TRBV27
j_gene: TRBJ1-5
d_gene: TRBD1
abundance: few
CDR3aa: CASSLQGQGRQPQHF
CDR3nt: TGTGCCAGCAGTTTACAGGGACAGGGCCGGCAGCCCCAGCATTTT

v_gene: TRBV20-1
j_gene: TRBJ2-2
d_gene: TRBD2
abundance: .
CDR3aa: CSGGRTGELFF
CDR3nt: TGCAGTGGCGGGAGGACCGGGGAGCTGTTTTTT

v_gene: TRBV7-9
j_gene: TRBJ2-3
d_gene: .
abundance: once
CDR3aa: CASSPYSNTDTQYF
CDR3nt: TGTGCCAGCAGCCCCTACTCTAACACAGATACGCAGTATTTT

v_gene: TRBV5-5
j_gene: TRBJ2-1
d_gene: TRBD1
abundance: .
CDR3aa: CASSLTGGTYNEQFF
CDR3nt: TGTGCCAGCAGCTTGACAGGGGGCACCTACAATGAGCAGTTCTTC